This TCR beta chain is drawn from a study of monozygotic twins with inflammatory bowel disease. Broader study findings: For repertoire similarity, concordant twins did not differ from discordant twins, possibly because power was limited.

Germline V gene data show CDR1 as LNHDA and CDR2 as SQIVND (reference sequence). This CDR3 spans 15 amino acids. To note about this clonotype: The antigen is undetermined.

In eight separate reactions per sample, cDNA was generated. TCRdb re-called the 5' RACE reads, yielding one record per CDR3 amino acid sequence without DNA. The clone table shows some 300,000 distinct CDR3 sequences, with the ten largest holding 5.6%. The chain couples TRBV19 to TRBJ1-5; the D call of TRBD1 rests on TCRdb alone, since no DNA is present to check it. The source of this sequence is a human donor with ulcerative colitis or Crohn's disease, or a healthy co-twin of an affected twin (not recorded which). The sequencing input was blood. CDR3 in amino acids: CASSKGGASNQPQHF.